The 21 T cell receptor beta chains reported below all come from one sample, sequenced in a study of T cells expressing NK-cell markers. TCRdb re-called the 5' RACE reads; one entry per CDR3 protein, DNA not given. The sample table includes approximately 440,000 distinct CDR3 sequences. Sequenced material: blood T cells: a sorted CD56 or NKG2C T cell subset, CD4+ or CD8+ T cells, or bulk PBMC T cells (not recorded which). The origin of the receptors is a woman in her forties or fifties in good health.

The V gene is TRBV5-1, the J gene TRBJ2-2; no DNA is available, so the TRBD2 call from TCRdb remains unchecked. CDR3 length equals 15 residues. Germline values: CDR1 SGHRS, CDR2 YFSETQ. The CDR3 spells CASSPPSSPTGELFF.

The CDR3 sequence: CSVGGHRDSDTQYF. The chain combines TRBV29-1 with TRBJ2-3; checking the TCRdb D call of TRBD1 is not possible without DNA. From germline, CDR1 is SQVTM and CDR2 ANQGSEA. This CDR3 region has 14 residues.

The rearrangement joins TRBV20-1 to TRBJ2-7; there is no DNA to check the TCRdb D call of TRBD2. Germline CDR1 reads DFQATT; CDR2 reads SNEGSKA (reference sequence). This CDR3 is 15 amino acids long. The CDR3 is CSAVVPRGRNYEQYF.

The V call is TRBV3-1, the J call TRBJ2-2; TCRdb picks TRBD2, but there is no DNA to check that call. The CDR3 extends over 16 amino acids. CDR1 is LGHDT, CDR2 YNNKEL, per germline (reference sequence). The CDR3 is CASSQVPAGVTGELFF.

The chain employs TRBV4-1 and TRBJ2-3; TCRdb's D call, TRBD2, is unchecked because there is no DNA. The CDR3 runs to 17 residues. In germline, CDR1 is MGHRA, CDR2 YSYEKL. The CDR3 protein is CASSQLSGRASTDTQYF.

The V gene is TRBV10-3, the J gene TRBJ2-2; TCRdb selects TRBD2, and the lack of DNA leaves this call unchecked. There are 13 residues in the CDR3. CDR1 is ENHRY, CDR2 SYGVKD, per germline. CDR3 sequence reads: CAITYTRSGELFF.

This CDR3 is CASSLDPASPDTQYF. This sequence joins TRBV4-2 and TRBJ2-3; as DNA is missing, the TRBD2 call by TCRdb cannot be tested. The germline gives CDR1 LGHNA, CDR2 YNFKEQ. The CDR3 is made up of 15 amino acids.

CDR3 loop: CASSHTSGTIVRYNEQFF. V gene TRBV6-6 combines with J gene TRBJ2-1; TCRdb outputs TRBD2, but without DNA this stays unchecked. This CDR3 is built from 18 residues. Germline V gives CDR1 MNHNY, CDR2 SVGAGI (reference sequence).

V usage is TRBV5-1 and J usage is TRBJ1-1; checking the TCRdb D call of TRBD1 is not possible without DNA. This CDR3 contains 14 residues. Germline lookup yields CDR1 SGHRS and CDR2 YFSETQ. The CDR3 protein is CASSGKGMNTEAFF.

This chain links TRBV5-5 with TRBJ2-2; TCRdb's D call of TRBD1 is untestable without DNA. The germline CDR1 and CDR2 sequences are SGHKS and YYEKEE (reference sequence). CDR3 length: 14 residues. CDR3 loop: CATARAVNTGELFF.

This chain links TRBV6-1 with TRBJ2-3; checking the TCRdb D call of TRBD2 is not possible without DNA. CDR3 size: 12 residues. Germline CDR1 and CDR2: MNHNS and SASEGT. CDR3 in amino acids: CASEGRSDTQYF.

The chain has TRBV11-2 and TRBJ1-4. In germline, CDR1 is SGHAT, CDR2 FQNNGV. The CDR3 sequence is 15 residues long. The CDR3 spells CASSLVGGTNEKLFF.

The chain carries TRBV12-3 or TRBV12-4 and TRBJ2-1; TCRdb lists TRBD2, though no DNA is available to test this call. CDR3 length: 19 residues. CDR3 sequence: CASSPGTSGLVSSYNEQFF.

The chain uses TRBV4-1 and TRBJ1-1; TCRdb gives TRBD1 as the D gene, but with no DNA this cannot be confirmed. This CDR3 spans 14 amino acids. Germline V gene data show CDR1 as MGHRA and CDR2 as YSYEKL. CDR3 protein: CASSRETGGTEAFF.

The chain carries TRBV5-1 and TRBJ2-1; the D call from TCRdb, TRBD1, cannot be confirmed without DNA. Germline V lookup: CDR1 SGHRS, CDR2 YFSETQ. The CDR3 totals 14 residues. The CDR3: CASSLAGDGNEQFF.

The chain joins TRBV3-1 to TRBJ2-7; TCRdb returns TRBD2, unconfirmable since there is no DNA. The CDR3 extends over 16 amino acids. Germline V gene data show CDR1 as LGHDT and CDR2 as YNNKEL (reference sequence). This CDR3 is CASSQQTSGISYEQYF.

The rearrangement joins TRBV14 to TRBJ2-1; with no DNA, the TCRdb D assignment of TRBD1 cannot be verified. Germline V lookup: CDR1 SGHDN, CDR2 FVKESK. This CDR3 contains 12 residues. CDR3 sequence reads: CASSWDTNEQFF. The complete variable domain, with remaining parts taken from reference TRBV14 and TRBJ2-1, reads EAGVTQFPSHSVIEKGQTVTLRCDPISGHDNLYWYRRVMGKEIKFLLHFVKESKQDESGMPNNRFLAERTGGTYSTLKVQPAELEDSGVYFCASSWDTNEQFFGPGTRLTVL.

The rearrangement uses TRBV11-2 and TRBJ2-1; TCRdb's assignment of TRBD2 cannot be checked, as there is no DNA. The CDR3 spans 16 residues. The germline gives CDR1 SGHAT, CDR2 FQNNGV. CDR3 protein: CASSSLRSGRGNEQFF.

The gene calls are TRBV6-1 and TRBJ1-1; the TRBD1 assignment by TCRdb is unverifiable without DNA. The CDR3 loop spans 14 amino acids. CDR1 is MNHNS and CDR2 is SASEGT in the germline V gene. CDR3 protein: CASSEAGRGTEAFF.

The rearrangement uses TRBV18 and TRBJ2-1. The CDR3 has 15 amino acids. Germline V gene data show CDR1 as KGHSH and CDR2 as LQKENI. Here the CDR3 reads CASSPRGPPINEQFF.

The V call is TRBV6-5, the J call TRBJ1-2; the D call from TCRdb, TRBD1, cannot be confirmed without DNA. From germline, CDR1 is MNHEY and CDR2 SVGAGI. The CDR3 has 14 residues. The CDR3: CASSYMDRNYGYTF.